This T cell receptor beta chain came from a study of Graves' ophthalmopathy and Graves' hyperthyroidism. CDR1 KGHSH and CDR2 LQKENI come from the germline V gene. Trimming removed 1 base from V and 4 bases from J, with 10 bases in between. This CDR3 comprises 14 residues. The authors amplified TCR beta CDR3 regions, and they did so from RNA transcripts for repertoire sequencing. First-round RT-PCR employed HTBI primers, with a second-round multiplex PCR after it. TCRdb re-called the multiplex PCR reads through MiXCR, storing one row per CDR3 protein. The data show around 660,000 distinct CDR3 sequences, approximately 39% seen once.

The sequenced material came from peripheral blood. The chain links TRBV18 to TRBJ2-5; D might be TRBD2 (5 bases). The receptor was isolated from an adult man with Graves' ophthalmopathy. CDR3 coding DNA: TGTGCCAGCTCACCACAGAGGGTTTCAGAGACCCAGTACTTC. It encodes CASSPQRVSETQYF. Combining the CDR3 with reference TRBV18 and TRBJ2-5 gives the whole variable domain NAGVMQNPRHLVRRRGQEARLRCSPMKGHSHVYWYRQLPEEGLKFMVYLQKENIIDESGMPKERFSAEFPKEGPSILRIQQVVRGDSAAYFCASSPQRVSETQYFGPGTRLLVL.